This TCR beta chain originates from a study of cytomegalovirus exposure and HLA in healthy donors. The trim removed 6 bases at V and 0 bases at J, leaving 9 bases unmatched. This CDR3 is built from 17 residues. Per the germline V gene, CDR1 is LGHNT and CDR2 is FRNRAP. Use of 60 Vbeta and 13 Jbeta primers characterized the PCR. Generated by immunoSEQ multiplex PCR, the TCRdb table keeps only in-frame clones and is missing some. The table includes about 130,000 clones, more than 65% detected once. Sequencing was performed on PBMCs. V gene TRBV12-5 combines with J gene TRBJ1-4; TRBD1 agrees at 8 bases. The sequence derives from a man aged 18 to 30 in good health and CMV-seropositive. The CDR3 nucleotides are TGTGCTAGTGGCCCGGACAGGGTGATCGCAACTAATGAAAAACTGTTTTTT. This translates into CASGPDRVIATNEKLFF.